This entry lists 5 T cell receptor beta chains sequenced from one sample in a study of blood T cell repertoires in COVID-19. The protocol was immunoSEQ multiplex PCR, while the TCRdb copy is restricted to in-frame clones and leaves out a portion. The data contain hundreds of thousands of clones, roughly 85% of them seen just once; the ten biggest clones take up around 7.8%. The material sequenced was peripheral blood. The origin of the receptors is a human donor in a cohort sampled during active COVID-19.

The chain couples TRBV6-6 to TRBJ2-1; D perhaps matches TRBD2 (7 bases). Looked up from germline, CDR1 is MNHNY and CDR2 is SVGAGI (reference sequence). Between the trimmed V and J ends, which lost 0 bases and 7 bases, there was a span of 13 bases. This CDR3 spans 15 amino acids. Here the CDR3 reads CASSYSKEGGNEQFF. In DNA form, the CDR3 reads TGTGCCAGCAGTTACTCGAAAGAGGGGGGGAATGAGCAGTTCTTC.

The chain combines TRBV6-5 with TRBJ2-7; 7 positions agree with TRBD1. Germline loops: CDR1 MNHEY, CDR2 SVGAGI. This CDR3 has 14 amino acids. The V segment lost 0 bases and the J segment 6 bases; nucleotides outside the gene matches: 5. For the CDR3, the DNA is TGTGCCAGCAGTTACTCGAGACAGGGTCGCGAGCAGTACTTC. Its protein product is CASSYSRQGREQYF.

The rearrangement joins TRBV6-5 to TRBJ1-1; tentatively, D is TRBD1 (5 bases). V was trimmed by 6 bases and J by 6 bases, leaving 20 bases between them. CDR1 and CDR2 from the germline V gene are MNHEY and SVGAGI. The CDR3 is made up of 15 amino acids. CDR3 coding DNA: TGTGCCAGCAGACCAGAAGACAGTGGTTCCGCTGAAGCTTTCTTT. This codes for CASRPEDSGSAEAFF.

The CDR3 bases are TGTGCCAGCAGCCCGGGCTCCTACGAGCAGTACTTC. As protein: CASSPGSYEQYF. The chain recombines TRBV12-3 or TRBV12-4 with TRBJ2-7; D uncertain. V was cut by 6 bases and J by 0 bases, with 6 bases left in between. This CDR3 is built from 12 residues.

CDR3 coding DNA: TGTGCCAGCAGTTCCCCGAACAGGGGTACCTACGAGCAGTACTTC. Its translation is CASSSPNRGTYEQYF. The chain links TRBV27 to TRBJ2-7; 7 bases are shared with TRBD1. The V gene's germline CDR1 is MNHEY and CDR2 SMNVEV (reference sequence). V trimming: 4 bases; J trimming: 2 bases; junction bases outside the gene matches: 8. This CDR3 contains 15 residues.